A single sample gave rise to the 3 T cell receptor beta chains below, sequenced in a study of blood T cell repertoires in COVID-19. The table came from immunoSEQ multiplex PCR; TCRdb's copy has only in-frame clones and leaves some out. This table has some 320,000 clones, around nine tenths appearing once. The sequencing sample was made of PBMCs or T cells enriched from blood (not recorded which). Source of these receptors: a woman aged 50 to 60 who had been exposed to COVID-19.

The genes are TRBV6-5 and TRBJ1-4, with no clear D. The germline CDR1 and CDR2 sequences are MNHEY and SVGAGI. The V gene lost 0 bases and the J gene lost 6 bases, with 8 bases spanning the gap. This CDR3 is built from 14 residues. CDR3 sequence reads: CASSYSSSDEKLFF. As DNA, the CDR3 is TGTGCCAGCAGTTACTCTAGCTCGGATGAAAAACTGTTTTTT.

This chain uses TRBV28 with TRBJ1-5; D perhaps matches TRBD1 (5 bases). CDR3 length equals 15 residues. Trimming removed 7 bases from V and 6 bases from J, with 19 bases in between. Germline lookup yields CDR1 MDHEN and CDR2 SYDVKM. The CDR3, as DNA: TGTGCCAGCATTACATCAGGGATTCCCAGTCAGCCCCAGCATTTT. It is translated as CASITSGIPSQPQHF.

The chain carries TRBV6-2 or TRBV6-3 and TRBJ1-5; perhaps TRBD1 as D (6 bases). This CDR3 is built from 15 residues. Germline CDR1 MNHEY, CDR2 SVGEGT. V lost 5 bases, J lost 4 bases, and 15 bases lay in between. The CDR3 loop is CASSGLQGINQPQHF. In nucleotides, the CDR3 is TGTGCCAGCAGTGGCCTACAGGGAATTAATCAGCCCCAGCATTTT.